This TCR beta chain was sequenced for a study of T cell responses to AZD1222 COVID-19 vaccine (dated by TCRdb to the early 2020s). As for the study more broadly: Because spike-specific TCR depth and breadth did not differ between the two schedules, AZD1222 recipients who got a second dose at roughly 4 weeks were pooled with those who got a second dose at roughly 12 weeks. Trial participants were enrolled by age into subgroups of 18-55, 56-69 and 70-plus years, and roughly 150, 30 and 60 TCR-sequenced participants, respectively, were included in these subgroups. TCR sequencing covered fewer than 250 trial participants: 200 to 220 given two doses of AZD1222 and 26 given two doses of MenACWY control vaccine. Paper-wide results and their limitations: Participants were mostly white British and included more females than males, and it was suggested by the authors that clonal diversity may have been underestimated. Conclusions about previously exposed vaccinees were limited because only a handful of AZD1222 recipients were SARS-CoV-2 seropositive at baseline. Reportedly, close to half of the unique spike-specific TCRs recognized epitopes lying outside the regions that are mutated in the B.1.351 and B.1.1.7 variants. Because no samples from the day 14 peak response were available, repertoires could be characterized only after the peak T cell response. In the small 56-69-year group, the increase in depth fell short of significance, most likely because of low power. After two AZD1222 doses, both the breadth and the depth of spike-specific TCRs were significantly higher than at day 0 and than in MenACWY recipients. The vaccine-associated CD4 TCRs covered the entire spike protein, and the dominant responses fell in regions 160-218 and 743-854.

On this clone: What antigen it recognizes has not been identified. Within one base of it there is no much larger clone, and no base qualities were kept.

Sample time point, as interpreted from the label and publication: baseline before first vaccination. Vaccinee samples were obtained from the UK trials COV001 and COV002, which included a single-blind randomized controlled phase 2/3 trial of AZD1222 (ChAdOx1 nCoV-19) in healthy adults. For TCRbeta chain sequencing, PBMC samples from trial participants were taken at day 0 and at day 28 after the second dose. The CDR3 regions of human TCRbeta chains were analyzed by immunosequencing. The source study handled its data this way. Repertoire TCRs were matched against a reference library of SARS-CoV-2-specific TCRs generated with the MIRA antigen-specificity platform. Breadth was defined as the fraction of unique TCRs that were SARS-CoV-2-associated. Depth was defined as the fraction of total T cells that were SARS-CoV-2-associated. Using the MIRA data, each spike-specific TCR was mapped to the spike region that the TCR reacts to and placed in a CD4 or CD8 class. Log10-transformed breadth and depth values were compared by one-way ANOVA with Sidak's multiple comparisons tests. Not all clones reach the TCRdb copy of this immuneACCESS table, which keeps in-frame sequences only. Checked studies attribute under half of the gap to unresolved V genes and leave the rest unexplained. That table is the source of V, J and clone size, and D and trimming were worked out from the DNA. For this sample there are about 110,000 clones; around nine tenths appear just once. 20% to 25% of the sample is in the top ten clones.

The germline V gene (reference sequence) yields LGHDT for CDR1 and YNNKEL for CDR2. The CDR3 contains 18 residues, cysteine and phenylalanine counted. Just CDR3 DNA is preserved here, 54 bases in frame from base 1. At the junction V is shortened by 3 bases and J by 1 base, with 20 bases in between. This TCR was recovered from an adult in good health. The sample consisted of peripheral blood, taken on day 0 of AZD1222 vaccination. The chain links TRBV3-1 (or the pseudogene TRBV3-2) with TRBJ2-3, and perhaps TRBD2 as D gene, on 7 matching bases. The CDR3 in this case is CASSQGGGGLFGTDTQYF. The DNA sequence is TGTGCCAGCAGCCAGGGGGGCGGGGGCCTGTTTGGCACAGATACGCAGTATTTT.